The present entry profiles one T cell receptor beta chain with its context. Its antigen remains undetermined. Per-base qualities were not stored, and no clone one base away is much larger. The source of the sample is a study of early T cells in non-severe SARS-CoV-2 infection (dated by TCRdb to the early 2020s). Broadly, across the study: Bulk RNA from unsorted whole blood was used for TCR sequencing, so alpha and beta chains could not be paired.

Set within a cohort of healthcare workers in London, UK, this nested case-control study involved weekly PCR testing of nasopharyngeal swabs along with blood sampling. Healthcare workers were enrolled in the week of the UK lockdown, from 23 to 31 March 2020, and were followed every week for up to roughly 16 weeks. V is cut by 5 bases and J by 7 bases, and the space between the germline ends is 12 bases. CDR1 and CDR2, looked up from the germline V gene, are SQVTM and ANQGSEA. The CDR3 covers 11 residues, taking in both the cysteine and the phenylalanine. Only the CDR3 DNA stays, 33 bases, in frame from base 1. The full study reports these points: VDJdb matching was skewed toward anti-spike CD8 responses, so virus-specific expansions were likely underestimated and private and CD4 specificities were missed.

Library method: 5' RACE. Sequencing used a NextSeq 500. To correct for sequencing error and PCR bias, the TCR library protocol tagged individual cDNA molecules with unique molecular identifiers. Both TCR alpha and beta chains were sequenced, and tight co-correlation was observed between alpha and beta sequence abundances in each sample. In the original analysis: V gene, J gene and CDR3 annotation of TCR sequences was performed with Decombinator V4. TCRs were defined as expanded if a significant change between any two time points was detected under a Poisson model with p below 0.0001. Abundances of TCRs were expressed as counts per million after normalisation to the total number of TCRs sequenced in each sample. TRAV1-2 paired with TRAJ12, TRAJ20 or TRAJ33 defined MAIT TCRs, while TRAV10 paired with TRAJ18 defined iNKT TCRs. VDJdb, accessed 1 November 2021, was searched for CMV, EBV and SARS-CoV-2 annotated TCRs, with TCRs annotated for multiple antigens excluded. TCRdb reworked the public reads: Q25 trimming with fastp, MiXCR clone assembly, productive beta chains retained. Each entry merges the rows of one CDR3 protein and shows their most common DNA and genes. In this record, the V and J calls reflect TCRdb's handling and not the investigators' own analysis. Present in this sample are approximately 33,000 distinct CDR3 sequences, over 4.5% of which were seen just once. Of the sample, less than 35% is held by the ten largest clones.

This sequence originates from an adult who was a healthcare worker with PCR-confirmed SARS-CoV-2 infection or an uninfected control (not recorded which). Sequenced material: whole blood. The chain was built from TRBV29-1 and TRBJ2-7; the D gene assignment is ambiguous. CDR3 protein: CSVISAGEQYF. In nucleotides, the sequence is TGCAGCGTTATATCGGCAGGAGAGCAGTACTTC.